These 26 T cell receptor beta chains originate from one sample sequenced in a study of blood T cell repertoires in COVID-19. Repertoires were generated with immunoSEQ multiplex PCR, while TCRdb's copy carries only in-frame clones and drops some. Of some 400,000 clones detected, roughly 90% appear once; the ten largest clones hold approximately 7%. Sequenced material: peripheral blood. The source of these receptors is a man aged 18-30 years with active or convalescent COVID-19.

The chain employs TRBV9 and TRBJ2-1; D remains unclear. The CDR3 contains 14 residues. Trimming pared 4 bases from V and 7 bases from J, leaving 15 bases between. In germline, CDR1 is SGDLS, CDR2 YYNGEE. This CDR3 is CASSTSDTRNEQFF. The CDR3 region has the DNA TGTGCCAGCAGCACGTCCGACACACGGAATGAGCAGTTCTTC.

The chain carries TRBV27 and TRBJ1-6, with no clear D. The germline V gene encodes CDR1 MNHEY and CDR2 SMNVEV (reference sequence). This CDR3 contains 14 residues. Deletions cut 7 bases from V and 0 bases from J, with 7 bases between. The CDR3 DNA is TGTGCCAGCAAACAGAGCTCCTATAATTCACCCCTCCACTTT. Its translation is CASKQSSYNSPLHF.

V and J are TRBV4-3 and TRBJ1-1; maybe TRBD1 (6 bases). Germline loops: CDR1 LGHNA, CDR2 YSLEER. V lost 4 bases to trimming and J lost 4 bases, with 19 bases between them. CDR3 size: 16 residues. CDR3 loop: CASSRNVGGPSTEAFF. The DNA for the CDR3 is TGCGCCAGCAGCCGGAACGTGGGGGGGCCCAGCACTGAAGCTTTCTTT.

The chain carries TRBV18 and TRBJ2-5; the match to TRBD2 covers 9 bases. V dropped 4 bases and J dropped 3; count of bases not matched to a gene: 3. The germline gives CDR1 KGHSH, CDR2 LQKENI. The CDR3 spans 14 residues. The CDR3 coding sequence is TGTGCCAGCTCACGCATAGCGGGAGAAGAGACCCAGTACTTC. This gives the protein CASSRIAGEETQYF.

V gene TRBV6-2 or TRBV6-3 combines with J gene TRBJ1-4, with 10 bases identical to TRBD1. V shed 2 bases and J 5 bases; nucleotides not matched to a gene: 2. Looked up from germline, CDR1 is MNHEY and CDR2 is SVGEGT. The CDR3 spans 15 residues. DNA of the CDR3: TGTGCCAGCAGTTACCTGGGACAGGGGAATGAAAAACTGTTTTTT. It translates to CASSYLGQGNEKLFF.

The gene calls are TRBV23-1 and TRBJ2-7, with TRBD2 matching 10 bases. TRBV23-1 is labeled an ORF, and its function is uncertain. CDR3 length: 18 amino acids. V lost 8 bases to trimming and J lost 4 bases; unmatched junction nucleotides: 20. The CDR3 DNA is TGCGCCAGCCCCCCCAGCGGGGAGCGGGGGGGCGTCGCTTACGAGCAGTACTTC. It encodes CASPPSGERGGVAYEQYF.

This chain uses TRBV27 with TRBJ1-1; 8 bases match TRBD1. The germline gives CDR1 MNHEY, CDR2 SMNVEV (reference sequence). This CDR3 is 15 amino acids long. V was pared by 3 bases and J by 6 bases, with 9 bases of the junction left unmatched. The CDR3 region has the DNA TGTGCCAGCAGTTTTGCGCAGGGGGCTGTCTCTGAAGCTTTCTTT. As protein: CASSFAQGAVSEAFF.

V gene TRBV27 combines with J gene TRBJ1-5; D unclear. Trimming pared 1 base from V and 0 bases from J, leaving 7 bases between. CDR1 and CDR2 (germline): MNHEY, SMNVEV (reference sequence). CDR3 length equals 15 residues. CDR3 sequence: CASSLWGDSNQPQHF. CDR3 DNA: TGTGCCAGCAGTTTATGGGGAGATAGCAATCAGCCCCAGCATTTT.

The genes are TRBV6-5 and TRBJ2-7; 9 bases are a match to TRBD2. The CDR3 extends over 13 amino acids. Per the germline V gene, CDR1 is MNHEY and CDR2 is SVGAGI. After removal of 10 bases from V and 2 bases from J, the junction contained 6 bases not matched to a gene. The CDR3 coding sequence is TGTGCCACCAAGACTAGCGGAGCCTACGAGCAGTACTTC. It codes for CATKTSGAYEQYF.

V usage is TRBV5-1 and J usage is TRBJ1-1, with 9 bases matching TRBD1. The CDR3 runs 18 residues. The junction had 15 bases not matched to a gene; V was cut back by 5 bases and J by 1 base. Germline-derived CDR1 and CDR2 are SGHRS and YFSETQ. The CDR3 reads CASRSSLTGGFSNTEAFF. As DNA, the CDR3 is TGCGCCAGCAGGTCCTCCTTGACAGGGGGATTCTCGAACACTGAAGCTTTCTTT.

The chain joins TRBV5-1 to TRBJ1-4; 7 positions match TRBD1. The CDR3 extends over 14 amino acids. The germline V gene has CDR1 SGHRS and CDR2 YFSETQ. The junction had 5 bases not matched to a gene; V was cut back by 4 bases and J by 5 bases. The CDR3 loop reads CASSPRGSNEKLFF. The CDR3 DNA sequence: TGCGCCAGCAGCCCCAGGGGGAGCAATGAAAAACTGTTTTTT.

This clone occurred once. The chain joins TRBV7-3 to TRBJ2-5, with D possibly matching TRBD1 (6 bases). The CDR3 has 16 amino acids. Trimming took off 4 bases at V and 4 bases at J, with 19 bases between the two ends. Per the germline V gene, CDR1 is SGHTA and CDR2 is FQGTGA. Written as DNA, the CDR3 is TGTGCCAGCAGCTCCGGACCCAGGCAGGGGAGAGAGACCCAGTACTTC. It is translated as CASSSGPRQGRETQYF.

J is TRBJ1-1 and V is TRBV7-9; 8 bases fit TRBD1. V was pared by 5 bases and J by 5 bases, with 10 bases of the junction left unmatched. This CDR3 has 15 residues. In germline, CDR1 is SEHNR, CDR2 FQNEAQ (reference sequence). CDR3 sequence reads: CASSPPDRVGTEAFF. The CDR3 region has the DNA TGTGCCAGCAGCCCCCCGGACAGGGTTGGGACTGAAGCTTTCTTT.

V usage is TRBV25-1 and J usage is TRBJ2-5; TRBD1 matches at 7 bases. Germline values: CDR1 MGHDK, CDR2 SYGVNS. CDR3 length: 13 amino acids. Trimming cost V 9 bases and J 3 bases; bases outside gene matches: 7. As DNA, the CDR3 is TGTGCCAGTTCGAGGGGGCGGGAAGAGACCCAGTACTTC. Residues: CASSRGREETQYF.

V gene TRBV5-4 combines with J gene TRBJ2-7, with 10 positions matching TRBD1. Per germline, CDR1 SGHNT and CDR2 YYREEE (reference sequence). CDR3 size: 14 residues. After removal of 1 base from V and 9 bases from J, the junction contained 7 bases not matched to a gene. CDR3 in amino acids: CASSLWTGGGVQYF. The CDR3 nucleotides read TGTGCCAGCAGCTTGTGGACAGGGGGAGGAGTGCAGTACTTC.

V gene TRBV5-1 combines with J gene TRBJ2-1; 8 positions match TRBD2. Germline V gene data show CDR1 as SGHRS and CDR2 as YFSETQ. The CDR3 has 15 residues. J was trimmed by 4 bases and V by 0 bases; bases with no gene match: 3. As DNA, the CDR3 is TGCGCCAGCAGCTTGGTACTAGCGGCTTACAATGAGCAGTTCTTC. This codes for CASSLVLAAYNEQFF.

V and J are TRBV25-1 and TRBJ1-2; D is unresolved. The V end was cut by 3 bases, the J end by 7 bases, with 15 bases between. Looked up from germline, CDR1 is MGHDK and CDR2 is SYGVNS. The CDR3 has 14 residues. CDR3 sequence (DNA): TGTGCCAGCAGTGAGCGAGGAAGGACTGGTGGCTACACCTTC. It translates to CASSERGRTGGYTF.

The chain recombines TRBV15 with TRBJ1-1, with 7 positions matching TRBD1. The CDR3 sequence is 13 residues long. Per the germline V gene, CDR1 is LNHNV and CDR2 is YYDKDF (reference sequence). After removal of 9 bases from V and 0 bases from J, the junction contained 4 bases not matched to a gene. In nucleotides, the CDR3 is TGTGCCACAGAAGACAGGGTGAACACTGAAGCTTTCTTT. This translates into CATEDRVNTEAFF.

V and J are TRBV19 and TRBJ2-1, with TRBD2 matching 11 bases. The CDR3 contains 19 residues. The germline V gene has CDR1 LNHDA and CDR2 SQIVND (reference sequence). The V and J ends lost 5 bases and 3 bases, in that order; junction bases with no gene match: 15. CDR3 bases: TGTGCCAGTAGTCACACCGGGACTAGCGGTAACCGACTCTACAATGAGCAGTTCTTC. This translates into CASSHTGTSGNRLYNEQFF.

This clone has just a few counts. The chain couples TRBV28 to TRBJ1-5; possible D gene TRBD1, 5 bases. V was clipped by 8 bases and J by 2 bases, with 10 bases between them. Germline loops: CDR1 MDHEN, CDR2 SYDVKM. CDR3 length: 13 residues. The CDR3 nucleotides read TGTGCCAGCTGGGACTTTGGCAATCAGCCCCAGCATTTT. As protein: CASWDFGNQPQHF.

J is TRBJ2-7 and V is TRBV4-3, with TRBD1 as a possible D gene (5 bases). V lost 0 bases and J 3 bases, leaving 15 bases between the germline ends. In germline, CDR1 is LGHNA, CDR2 YSLEER. The CDR3 is 16 amino acids. The CDR3 spells CASSQDLGTGHYEQYF. DNA for the CDR3: TGCGCCAGCAGCCAAGATCTAGGAACAGGTCACTACGAGCAGTACTTC.

This clone was observed a few times. The V and J genes are TRBV5-8 and TRBJ1-5; no reliable D call. CDR3 size: 14 residues. V was clipped by 2 bases and J by 1 base, with 7 bases between them. From germline, CDR1 is SGHTS and CDR2 YDEGEE. The CDR3, as DNA: TGTGCCAGCAGCTTTCGGGAGAGCAATCAGCCCCAGCATTTT. Translation: CASSFRESNQPQHF.

This rearrangement joins TRBV6-5 to TRBJ2-4; D unresolved. The germline gives CDR1 MNHEY, CDR2 SVGAGI. V was pared by 7 bases and J by 5 bases, with 6 bases between. The CDR3 is 11 amino acids. DNA for the CDR3: TGTGCCAGCAACTTACAAAACATTCAGTACTTC. Its translation: CASNLQNIQYF.

The genes are TRBV7-2 and TRBJ1-1, with D possibly matching TRBD1 (6 bases). This CDR3 is built from 15 residues. Germline CDR1 SGHTA, CDR2 FQGNSA. Trimming took 3 bases from V and 0 from J, leaving 11 bases between them. CDR3 loop: CASSFSGTLNTEAFF. CDR3 nucleotide sequence: TGTGCCAGCAGCTTCTCCGGGACACTGAACACTGAAGCTTTCTTT. Full variable domain (missing parts from reference TRBV7-2 and TRBJ1-1): GAGVSQSPSNKVTEKGKDVELRCDPISGHTALYWYRQSLGQGLEFLIYFQGNSAPDKSGLPSDRFSAERTGGSVSTLTIQRTQQEDSAVYLCASSFSGTLNTEAFFGQGTRLTVV.

This rearrangement joins TRBV10-2 to TRBJ2-7; no clear D. Trimming took off 5 bases at V and 1 base at J, with 3 bases between the two ends. Germline V lookup: CDR1 WSHSY, CDR2 SAAADI. The CDR3 covers 11 residues. The CDR3 DNA follows: TGCGCCAGCAGTCAATCCTACGAGCAGTACTTC. This encodes CASSQSYEQYF.

V is TRBV11-3 and J is TRBJ1-1; TRBD1 aligns across 8 bases. Germline V gene sequence: CDR1 SGHNT, CDR2 YENEEA. The CDR3 is 14 amino acids. V dropped 5 bases and J dropped 2; count of bases not matched to a gene: 4. The CDR3 coding sequence is TGTGCCAGCAGCAAGACAGGGGATAACACTGAAGCTTTCTTT. Translation: CASSKTGDNTEAFF.